Below, one T cell receptor (beta chain) is given with its context. Its specificity is not known. Using immunoSEQ multiplex PCR, the repertoire was profiled, and TCRdb retains in-frame clones only, with some absent. This table holds about 120,000 clones, 94% found once. The data are from a study of brain T cells in children with intractable seizures. Germline V CDR1 and CDR2: DFQATT, SNEGSKA (reference sequence). The CDR3 has 12 residues. The ends were cut back, 3 bases at V and 6 bases at J, with 10 bases in the middle. Study observations and caveats: Absence of clones before surgery may stem from lower sequencing depth. HCMV serostatus was not known, and viral specificity came from CDR3 similarity only.

The sequenced cases were selected for having the highest brain T cell transcript signatures. Patients received at least one anti-epileptic drug before surgery. This TCR was recovered from a boy less than two years old with hemimegalencephaly and intractable seizures. Sample: peripheral blood, taken at surgery. V and J are TRBV20-1 and TRBJ2-3, with D unresolved. The CDR3 region is CSASGLLDTQYF. The CDR3 nucleotides are TGCAGTGCTAGTGGCCTCTTGGATACGCAGTATTTT.